The 25 T cell receptor beta chains below were found in one sample sequenced in a study of T cell responses to AZD1222 COVID-19 vaccine. Sequencing was performed with immunoSEQ multiplex PCR; in TCRdb, only in-frame clones are kept and a portion is missing. Of 130,000 or so clones in the sample, approximately 95% were seen once. The input for sequencing was peripheral blood, taken on day 0 of MenACWY control vaccination. The receptors originated from an adult in good health.

This chain connects TRBV7-2 to TRBJ2-5, with TRBD2 matching over 13 bases. CDR3 length equals 15 residues. V dropped 3 bases and J dropped 4; count of bases not matched to a gene: 2. The germline V gene encodes CDR1 SGHTA and CDR2 FQGNSA. CDR3 loop: CASSFTSGGAETQYF. The DNA of the CDR3 is TGTGCCAGCAGCTTTACTAGCGGGGGGGCAGAGACCCAGTACTTC.

The chain combines TRBV24-1 with TRBJ2-7, with D maybe TRBD1 (5 bases). From germline, CDR1 is KGHDR and CDR2 SFDVKD. Trimming cost V 4 bases and J 4 bases, with 13 bases left between them. The CDR3 length is 14 residues. This chain's CDR3 is CATSDPSTEYEQYF. Here the CDR3 DNA reads TGTGCCACCAGTGACCCTTCGACAGAGTACGAGCAGTACTTC.

The chain uses TRBV7-2 and TRBJ1-1, with D possibly being TRBD1 (6 bases). Trimming stripped 0 bases from V and 0 bases from J, with 17 bases between. The CDR3 loop spans 18 amino acids. Germline lookup yields CDR1 SGHTA and CDR2 FQGNSA. CDR3 region: CASSLARGSGSLNTEAFF. In DNA form, the CDR3 reads TGTGCCAGCAGCTTAGCCAGGGGAAGTGGGTCCCTGAACACTGAAGCTTTCTTT.

The chain has TRBV7-2 and TRBJ1-5; D unresolved. The CDR3 has 15 amino acids. Germline V gene lookup returns CDR1 SGHTA and CDR2 FQGNSA. V was shortened by 5 bases and J by 3 bases, with 14 bases between the two germline ends. The CDR3 spells CASSPDGWDNQPQHF. The CDR3 DNA reads as TGTGCCAGCAGCCCTGATGGGTGGGACAATCAGCCCCAGCATTTT.

The J gene is TRBJ1-1, the V gene TRBV5-1; D is uncertain. The CDR3 totals 14 residues. Trimming removed 0 bases at V and 1 base at J, with 7 bases between. Germline V gene lookup returns CDR1 SGHRS and CDR2 YFSETQ. In nucleotides, the CDR3 is TGCGCCAGCAGCTTGGGGGGTGAGAACACTGAAGCTTTCTTT. Its protein is CASSLGGENTEAFF.

The V and J genes are TRBV9 and TRBJ2-1; D is perhaps TRBD2 (5 bases). The ends were cut back, 0 bases at V and 3 bases at J, with 10 bases in the middle. Germline V lookup: CDR1 SGDLS, CDR2 YYNGEE. The CDR3 runs 15 residues. The DNA of the CDR3 is TGTGCCAGCAGCGTAGCTACGGGGTACTACAATGAGCAGTTCTTC. It translates to CASSVATGYYNEQFF.

This clone appeared a few times. This rearrangement joins TRBV7-3 to TRBJ2-7, with D unclear. The CDR3 loop spans 13 amino acids. V was shortened by 3 bases and J by 0 bases, with 6 bases between the two germline ends. Germline values: CDR1 SGHTA, CDR2 FQGTGA. The CDR3: CASSFTGSYEQYF. CDR3 in DNA: TGTGCCAGCAGCTTCACTGGCTCCTACGAGCAGTACTTC.

The rearrangement joins TRBV12-5 to TRBJ1-1, with D unresolved. The CDR3 covers 11 residues. V dropped 7 bases and J dropped 0 bases, with 3 bases sitting between them. Germline loops: CDR1 LGHNT, CDR2 FRNRAP. CDR3 DNA sequence: TGTGCTAGTGCCTTGAACACTGAAGCTTTCTTT. Encoded protein: CASALNTEAFF.

The rearrangement links TRBV25-1 to TRBJ2-6; D is unclear. From germline, CDR1 is MGHDK and CDR2 SYGVNS. There are 13 residues in the CDR3. Between the trimmed V and J ends, which lost 4 bases and 3 bases, there was a span of 4 bases. In nucleotides, the CDR3 is TGTGCCAGCAGTGTTAATGGGGCCAACGTCCTGACTTTC. As protein: CASSVNGANVLTF.

V is TRBV5-6 and J is TRBJ1-2; 8 nucleotides match TRBD1. The CDR3 is 14 residues long. Losses at the gene ends were 2 bases for V and 8 bases for J; bases not matched to a gene: 8. Germline loops: CDR1 SGHDT, CDR2 YYEEEE. The CDR3 bases are TGTGCCAGCAGCTTTAACAGGGGGATGGGAGGCTACACCTTC. This gives the protein CASSFNRGMGGYTF.

Details on this clone: Within the sample, other DNA sequences also encode this same CDR3. The chain employs TRBV9 and TRBJ1-1; D is ambiguous. Germline V CDR1 and CDR2: SGDLS, YYNGEE. The CDR3 is 13 residues long. Trimming left V 0 bases short and J 1 base short, with 4 bases between. The CDR3 region has the DNA TGTGCCAGCAGCGTAGGAGCGAACACTGAAGCTTTCTTT. Its protein is CASSVGANTEAFF.

V and J are TRBV19 and TRBJ1-6; TRBD1 is a possible D gene (6 bases). The CDR3 is 15 amino acids. The V end was cut by 9 bases, the J end by 7 bases, with 19 bases between. Germline V gene data show CDR1 as LNHDA and CDR2 as SQIVND (reference sequence). Here the CDR3 DNA reads TGTGCCAGCCGAAGACAGGCGGAGGGGAATTCACCCCTCCACTTT. Protein product: CASRRQAEGNSPLHF.

This chain joins TRBV3-1 (or the pseudogene TRBV3-2) and TRBJ1-2, with 7 bases matching TRBD1. The V gene end was trimmed by 6 bases and the J gene end by 4 bases; junction bases not matched to a gene: 8. Germline lookup yields CDR1 LGHDT and CDR2 YNNKEL (reference sequence). This CDR3 is built from 14 residues. As DNA, the CDR3 is TGTGCCAGCAGTAACTGGCAGGGGGGCTATGGCTACACCTTC. It is translated as CASSNWQGGYGYTF.

This rearrangement joins TRBV5-5 to TRBJ1-4, with D unresolved. CDR3 size: 13 residues. V was cut by 4 bases and J by 5 bases, with 9 bases left in between. The V gene's germline CDR1 is SGHKS and CDR2 YYEKEE (reference sequence). CDR3 region: CASSQNPNEKLFF. The CDR3 DNA reads as TGTGCCAGCAGCCAGAACCCCAATGAAAAACTGTTTTTT. Using reference TRBV5-5 and TRBJ1-4 for the parts outside the CDR3, the full variable domain is DAGVTQSPTHLIKTRGQQVTLRCSPISGHKSVSWYQQVLGQGPQFIFQYYEKEERGRGNFPDRFSARQFPNYSSELNVNALLLGDSALYLCASSQNPNEKLFFGSGTQLSVL.

In DNA form, the CDR3 reads TGTGCCAGCACCTCCGGGACAGGGGAAGTCACTGAAGCTTTCTTT. It translates to CASTSGTGEVTEAFF. The chain joins TRBV28 to TRBJ1-1; 10 positions match TRBD1. The junction had 9 bases not matched to a gene; V was cut back by 7 bases and J by 4 bases. The CDR3 runs 15 residues. Germline loops: CDR1 MDHEN, CDR2 SYDVKM.

The V call is TRBV19, the J call TRBJ1-6, with 11 bases that match TRBD1. The CDR3 is 16 residues long. With V trimmed by 2 bases and J by 9 bases, 6 bases remained unmatched. CDR1 and CDR2 from the germline V gene are LNHDA and SQIVND (reference sequence). CDR3 amino acids: CASSINWDRGTSPLHF. In DNA form, the CDR3 reads TGTGCCAGTAGTATAAATTGGGACAGGGGGACTTCACCCCTCCACTTT. Full variable domain (remainder filled in from reference TRBV19 and TRBJ1-6): DGGITQSPKYLFRKEGQNVTLSCEQNLNHDAMYWYRQDPGQGLRLIYYSQIVNDFQKGDIAEGYSVSREKKESFPLTVTSAQKNPTAFYLCASSINWDRGTSPLHFGNGTRLTVT.

This clone was recorded a few times. CDR3 loop: CASSLAGQPYEQYF. For the CDR3, the DNA is TGTGCCAGCAGTTTGGCGGGACAGCCGTACGAGCAGTACTTC. The J gene is TRBJ2-7, the V gene TRBV27, with D possibly being TRBD1 (7 bases). The CDR3 consists of 14 residues. Germline V gene sequence: CDR1 MNHEY, CDR2 SMNVEV (reference sequence). Trimming stripped 3 bases from V and 4 bases from J, with 13 bases between.

This clone was seen just once. The CDR3 protein is CASSLYQETQYF. For the CDR3, the DNA is TGTGCCAGCAGTTTATACCAAGAGACCCAGTACTTC. J is TRBJ2-5 and V is TRBV12-3 or TRBV12-4; D is undetermined. The CDR3 totals 12 residues. Trimming pared 2 bases from V and 0 bases from J, leaving 1 base between.

The chain uses TRBV13 and TRBJ2-3, with TRBD2 matching over 10 bases. Per the germline V gene, CDR1 is PRHDT and CDR2 is FYEKMQ (reference sequence). This CDR3 comprises 16 residues. V trimming: 5 bases; J trimming: 1 base; junction bases outside the gene matches: 6. The CDR3 sequence is CASSPPAGGGTDTQYF. The DNA of the CDR3 is TGTGCCAGCAGCCCTCCAGCGGGAGGGGGCACAGATACGCAGTATTTT.

This rearrangement joins TRBV3-1 (or the pseudogene TRBV3-2) to TRBJ1-2; unclear D gene. This CDR3 is built from 13 residues. Germline V gives CDR1 LGHDT, CDR2 YNNKEL (reference sequence). Trimming removed 5 bases at V and 0 bases at J, with 7 bases between. Here the CDR3 reads CASSETSNYGYTF. CDR3 DNA sequence: TGTGCCAGCAGCGAAACCTCTAACTATGGCTACACCTTC.

This rearrangement joins TRBV18 to TRBJ1-4, with 9 positions matching TRBD1. The CDR3 is 16 amino acids. Germline trimming cut 6 bases from V and 5 bases from J; bases unmatched to any gene: 10. The germline CDR1 and CDR2 sequences are KGHSH and LQKENI. CDR3 sequence: CASSPRGGQGNEKLFF. CDR3 nucleotide sequence: TGTGCCAGCTCGCCCCGAGGGGGACAGGGAAATGAAAAACTGTTTTTT.

The gene calls are TRBV9 and TRBJ2-1, with TRBD2 matching 7 bases. The germline gives CDR1 SGDLS, CDR2 YYNGEE. This CDR3 has 16 residues. V lost 4 bases and J lost 3; bases outside the gene matches: 10. CDR3 sequence reads: CASSPRLAAGYNEQFF. CDR3 nucleotides: TGTGCCAGCAGCCCCCGGCTAGCGGCCGGCTACAATGAGCAGTTCTTC.

The chain combines TRBV2 with TRBJ2-2, with 8 nucleotides matching TRBD1. This CDR3 contains 16 residues. The V gene end was trimmed by 7 bases and the J gene end by 3 bases; junction bases not matched to a gene: 10. The germline V gene has CDR1 SNHLY and CDR2 FYNNEI. In DNA, the CDR3 is TGTGCCAGCACCCCCACGGACAGGGACGACACCGGGGAGCTGTTTTTT. Its protein is CASTPTDRDDTGELFF.

The chain recombines TRBV9 with TRBJ1-1, with D possibly being TRBD1 (6 bases). From germline, CDR1 is SGDLS and CDR2 YYNGEE. This CDR3 has 14 amino acids. The V gene lost 4 bases and the J gene lost 4 bases, with 14 bases spanning the gap. The CDR3 DNA is TGTGCCAGCAGCCAGGGCGGGGGCAGCACTGAAGCTTTCTTT. It codes for CASSQGGGSTEAFF.

This clone was recorded only once. The J gene is TRBJ1-5, the V gene TRBV5-8, with 10 bases matching TRBD1. Trimming cost V 4 bases and J 10 bases; bases outside gene matches: 8. This CDR3 has 14 residues. From germline, CDR1 is SGHTS and CDR2 YDEGEE. CDR3 coding DNA: TGTGCCAGCAGCCTGGGGACAGGGGTCTTCCCCCAGCATTTT. This translates into CASSLGTGVFPQHF.